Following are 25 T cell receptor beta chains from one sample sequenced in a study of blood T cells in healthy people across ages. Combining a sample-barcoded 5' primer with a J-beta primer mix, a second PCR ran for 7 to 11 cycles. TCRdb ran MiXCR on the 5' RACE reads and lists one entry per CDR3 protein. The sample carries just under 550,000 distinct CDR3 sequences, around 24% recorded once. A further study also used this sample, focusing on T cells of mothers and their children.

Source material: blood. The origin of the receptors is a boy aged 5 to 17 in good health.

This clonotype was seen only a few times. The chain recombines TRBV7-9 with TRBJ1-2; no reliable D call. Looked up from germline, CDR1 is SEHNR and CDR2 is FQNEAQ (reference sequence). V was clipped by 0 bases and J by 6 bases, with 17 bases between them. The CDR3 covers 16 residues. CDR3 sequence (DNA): TGTGCCAGCAGCTTAGCCGGAACAACTCACTTCAATGGCTACACCTTC. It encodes CASSLAGTTHFNGYTF.

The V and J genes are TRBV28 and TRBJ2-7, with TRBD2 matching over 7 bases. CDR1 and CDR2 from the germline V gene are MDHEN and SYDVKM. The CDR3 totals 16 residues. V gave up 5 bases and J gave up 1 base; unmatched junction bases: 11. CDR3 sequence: CASSPSGEWSSYEQYF. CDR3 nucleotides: TGTGCCAGCAGTCCAAGCGGGGAATGGTCTTCCTACGAGCAGTACTTC.

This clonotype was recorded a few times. In DNA, the CDR3 is TGCGCCAGCAGTATTGGAGGGGGGGAAGACATTCAGTACTTC. Translation: CASSIGGGEDIQYF. The rearrangement uses TRBV5-1 and TRBJ2-4; the D gene is possibly TRBD2 (7 bases). This CDR3 is built from 14 residues. Deletions cut 5 bases from V and 8 bases from J, with 17 bases between. Germline V gives CDR1 SGHRS, CDR2 YFSETQ.

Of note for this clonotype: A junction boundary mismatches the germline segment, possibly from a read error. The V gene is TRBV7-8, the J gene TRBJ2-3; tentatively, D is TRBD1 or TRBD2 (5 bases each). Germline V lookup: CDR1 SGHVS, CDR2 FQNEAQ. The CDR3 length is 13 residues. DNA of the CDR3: TGTGCCAGCGGCTTACGGGGACCAGATACGCAGTATTTT. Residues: CASGLRGPDTQYF.

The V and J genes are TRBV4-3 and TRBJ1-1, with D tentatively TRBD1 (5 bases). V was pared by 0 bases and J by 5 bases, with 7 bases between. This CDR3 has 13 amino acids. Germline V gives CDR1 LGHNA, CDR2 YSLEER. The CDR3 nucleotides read TGCGCCAGCAGCCAAGAGGGGGTGACTGAAGCTTTCTTT. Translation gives CASSQEGVTEAFF.

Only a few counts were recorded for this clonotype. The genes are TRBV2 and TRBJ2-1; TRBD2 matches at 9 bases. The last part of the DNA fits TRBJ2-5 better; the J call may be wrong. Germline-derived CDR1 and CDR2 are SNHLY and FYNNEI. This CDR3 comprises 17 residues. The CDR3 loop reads CASSEARLAGLEETQYF. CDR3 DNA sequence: TGTGCCAGCAGTGAAGCGCGCCTAGCGGGGCTCGAAGAGACCCAGTACTTC.

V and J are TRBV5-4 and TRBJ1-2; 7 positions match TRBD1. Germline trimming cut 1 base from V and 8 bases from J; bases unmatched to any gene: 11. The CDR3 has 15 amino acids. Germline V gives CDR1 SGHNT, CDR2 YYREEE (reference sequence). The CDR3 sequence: CASSLMGGGLGGYTF. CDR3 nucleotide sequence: TGTGCCAGCAGCTTGATGGGAGGGGGCCTTGGAGGCTACACCTTC.

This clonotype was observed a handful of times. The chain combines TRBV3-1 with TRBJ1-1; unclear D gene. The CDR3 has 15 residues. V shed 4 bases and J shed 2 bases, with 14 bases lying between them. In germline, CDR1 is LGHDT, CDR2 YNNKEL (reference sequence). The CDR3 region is CASSLPGEGNTEAFF. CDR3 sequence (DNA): TGTGCCAGCAGCCTGCCCGGAGAGGGTAACACTGAAGCTTTCTTT.

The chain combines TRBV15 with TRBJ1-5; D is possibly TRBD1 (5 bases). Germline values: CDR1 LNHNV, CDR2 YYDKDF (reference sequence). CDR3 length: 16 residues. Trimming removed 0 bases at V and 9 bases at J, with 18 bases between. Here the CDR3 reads CATSRDPKGSYRPQHF. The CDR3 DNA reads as TGTGCCACCAGCAGAGATCCTAAGGGGTCGTACCGGCCCCAGCATTTT.

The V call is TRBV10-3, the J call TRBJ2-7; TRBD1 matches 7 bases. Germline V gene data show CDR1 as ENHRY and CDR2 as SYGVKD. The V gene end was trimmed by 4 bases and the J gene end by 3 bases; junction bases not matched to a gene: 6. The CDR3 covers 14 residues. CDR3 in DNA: TGTGCCATCAGTGGGGGGCAGGGGGACTACGAGCAGTACTTC. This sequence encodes CAISGGQGDYEQYF.

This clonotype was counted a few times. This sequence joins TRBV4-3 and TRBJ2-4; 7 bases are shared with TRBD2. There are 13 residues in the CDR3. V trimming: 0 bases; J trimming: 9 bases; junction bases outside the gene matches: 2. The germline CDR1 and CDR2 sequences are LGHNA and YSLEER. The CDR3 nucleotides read TGCGCCAGCAGCCAAGATGGGAGGGGCATTCAGTACTTC. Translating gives CASSQDGRGIQYF.

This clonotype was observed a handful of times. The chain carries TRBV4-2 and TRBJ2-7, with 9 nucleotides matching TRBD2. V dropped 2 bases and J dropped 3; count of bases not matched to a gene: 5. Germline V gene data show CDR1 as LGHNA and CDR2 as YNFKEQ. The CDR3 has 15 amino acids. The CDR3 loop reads CASSQLTSGYYEQYF. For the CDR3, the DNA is TGTGCCAGCAGCCAACTGACTAGCGGATACTACGAGCAGTACTTC.

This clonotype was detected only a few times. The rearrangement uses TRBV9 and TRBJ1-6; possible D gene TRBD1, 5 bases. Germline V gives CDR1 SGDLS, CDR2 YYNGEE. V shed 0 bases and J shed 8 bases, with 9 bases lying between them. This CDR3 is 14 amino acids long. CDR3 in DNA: TGTGCCAGCAGCGTAGTCGGGGGGGATTCACCCCTCCACTTT. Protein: CASSVVGGDSPLHF.

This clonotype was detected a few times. The DNA for the CDR3 is TGCAGTGCTAGAGGACAGGGGGCCTACACCTTC. Translation gives CSARGQGAYTF. The chain carries TRBV20-1 and TRBJ1-2; 10 bases are shared with TRBD1. Germline V gene sequence: CDR1 DFQATT, CDR2 SNEGSKA (reference sequence). There are 11 residues in the CDR3. V shed 1 base and J 10 bases; nucleotides not matched to a gene: 0.

The chain's CDR3 is CSASAEFGPGQGDEQFF. Here the CDR3 DNA reads TGCAGTGCTAGTGCGGAGTTTGGTCCGGGACAGGGGGATGAGCAGTTCTTC. The V gene is TRBV20-1, the J gene TRBJ2-1; TRBD1 matches 11 bases. Losses at the gene ends were 3 bases for V and 8 bases for J; bases not matched to a gene: 15. CDR3 length: 17 residues. Germline V gene sequence: CDR1 DFQATT, CDR2 SNEGSKA (reference sequence).

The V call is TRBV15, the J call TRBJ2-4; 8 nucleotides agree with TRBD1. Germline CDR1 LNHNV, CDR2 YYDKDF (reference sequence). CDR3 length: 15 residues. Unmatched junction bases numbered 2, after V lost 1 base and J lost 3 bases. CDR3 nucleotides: TGTGCCACCAGCAGAGGAACAGGGGGCAAAAACATTCAGTACTTC. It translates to CATSRGTGGKNIQYF. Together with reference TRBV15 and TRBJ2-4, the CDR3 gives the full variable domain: DAMVIQNPRYQVTQFGKPVTLSCSQTLNHNVMYWYQQKSSQAPKLLFHYYDKDFNNEADTPDNFQSRRPNTSFCFLDIRSPGLGDTAMYLCATSRGTGGKNIQYFGAGTRLSVL.

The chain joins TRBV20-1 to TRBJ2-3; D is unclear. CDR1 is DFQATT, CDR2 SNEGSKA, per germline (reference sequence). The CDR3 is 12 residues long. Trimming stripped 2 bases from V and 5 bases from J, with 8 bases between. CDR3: CSARTPGDTQYF. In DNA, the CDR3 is TGCAGTGCTAGAACTCCCGGAGATACGCAGTATTTT.

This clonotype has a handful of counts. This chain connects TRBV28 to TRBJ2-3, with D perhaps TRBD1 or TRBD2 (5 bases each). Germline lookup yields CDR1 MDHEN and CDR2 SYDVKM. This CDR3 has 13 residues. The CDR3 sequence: CATRDPSTDTQYF. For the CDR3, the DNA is TGTGCTACTCGGGACCCTAGCACAGATACGCAGTATTTT.

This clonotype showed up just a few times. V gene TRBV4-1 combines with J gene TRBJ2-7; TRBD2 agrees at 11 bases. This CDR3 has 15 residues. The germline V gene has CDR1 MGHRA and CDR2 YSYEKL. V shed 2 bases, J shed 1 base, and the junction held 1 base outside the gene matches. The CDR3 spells CASSQTSGSSYEQYF. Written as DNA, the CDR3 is TGCGCCAGCAGCCAAACTAGCGGGAGTTCCTACGAGCAGTACTTC.

The CDR3 here is CSVPGQTRAREQFF. Written as DNA, the CDR3 is TGCAGCGTTCCAGGGCAGACCCGGGCTAGAGAGCAGTTCTTC. The chain employs TRBV29-1 and TRBJ2-1; D may be TRBD1 (5 bases). There are 14 residues in the CDR3. Trimming pared 5 bases from V and 10 bases from J, leaving 21 bases between. From germline, CDR1 is SQVTM and CDR2 ANQGSEA.

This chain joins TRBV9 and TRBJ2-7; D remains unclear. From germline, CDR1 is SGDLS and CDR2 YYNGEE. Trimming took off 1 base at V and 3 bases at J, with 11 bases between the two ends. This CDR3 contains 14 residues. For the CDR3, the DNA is TGTGCCAGCAGCGTATCTGGGGTTGGCTACGAGCAGTACTTC. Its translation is CASSVSGVGYEQYF.

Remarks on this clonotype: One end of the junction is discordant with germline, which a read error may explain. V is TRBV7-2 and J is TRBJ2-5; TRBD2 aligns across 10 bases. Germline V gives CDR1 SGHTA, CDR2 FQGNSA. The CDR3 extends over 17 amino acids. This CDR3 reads CASSSGGSGGLQEAQYF. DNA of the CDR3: TGTGCCAGCAGTTCTGGTGGTAGCGGGGGGCTCCAAGAGGCCCAGTACTTC. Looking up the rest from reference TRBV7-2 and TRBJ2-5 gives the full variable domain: GAGVSQSPSNKVTEKGKDVELRCDPISGHTALYWYRQSLGQGLEFLIYFQGNSAPDKSGLPSDRFSAERTGGSVSTLTIQRTQQEDSAVYLCASSSGGSGGLQEAQYFGPGTRLLVL.

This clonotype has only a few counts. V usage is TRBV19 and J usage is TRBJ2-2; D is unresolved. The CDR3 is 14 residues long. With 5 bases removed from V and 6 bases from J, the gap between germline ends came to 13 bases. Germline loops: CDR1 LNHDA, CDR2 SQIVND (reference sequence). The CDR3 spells CASSLEADSGELFF. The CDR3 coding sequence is TGTGCCAGTAGTCTTGAGGCAGACTCCGGGGAGCTGTTTTTT.

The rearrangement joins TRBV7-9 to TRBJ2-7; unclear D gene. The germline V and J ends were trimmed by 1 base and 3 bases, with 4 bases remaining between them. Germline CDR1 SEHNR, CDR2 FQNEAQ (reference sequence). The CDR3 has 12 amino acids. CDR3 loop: CASSLEVYEQYF. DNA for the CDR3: TGTGCCAGCAGCTTAGAAGTCTACGAGCAGTACTTC.

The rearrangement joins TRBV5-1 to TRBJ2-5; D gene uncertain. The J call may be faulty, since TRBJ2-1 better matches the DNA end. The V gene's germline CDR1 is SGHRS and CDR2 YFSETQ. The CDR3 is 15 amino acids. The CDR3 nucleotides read TGCGCCAGCAGCTTGGTGCCTAGTCCCACAAATGAGCAGTTCTTC. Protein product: CASSLVPSPTNEQFF.